The entry below gives a single TCR beta chain sequence along with its context. No antigen is known for it. Patients who underwent sequencing had shown CD8+CD57+ cell expansion by flow cytometry. A severe acquired aplastic anemia diagnosis applied to all patients. When blood sampling took place, the patients had received no therapy. This record belongs to a study of CD8+CD57+ T cells in acquired aplastic anemia. For the study at large: Mean DNA quantity obtained from sorted CD4+ and CD8+ cells was about 3 ug.

Study-wide points: It was found that more than 25 CD8+ CDR3 sequences were shared between patients and controls.

Germline CDR1 SQVTM, CDR2 ANQGSEA. V was trimmed by 7 bases and J by 2 bases, leaving 12 bases between them. The CDR3 is 13 residues long. Genomic DNA was employed as the template in profiling TCR beta VDJ and CDR3. TCRdb re-derived calls from the reads in MiXCR, one entry per CDR3 protein. This sample yields some 170,000 distinct CDR3 sequences, of which about 45% are seen a single time; more than 1% belongs to the top ten. V gene TRBV29-1 combines with J gene TRBJ1-3; no clear D gene. The origin of this receptor is a human donor with aplastic anemia. Sequencing was performed on sorted CD4+, CD8+, or CD8+CD57+ T cells (not recorded which) from PBMCs. The DNA of the CDR3 is TGCAGCGCCGCTTTAAGTCCTGGAAACACCATATATTTT. As protein: CSAALSPGNTIYF.